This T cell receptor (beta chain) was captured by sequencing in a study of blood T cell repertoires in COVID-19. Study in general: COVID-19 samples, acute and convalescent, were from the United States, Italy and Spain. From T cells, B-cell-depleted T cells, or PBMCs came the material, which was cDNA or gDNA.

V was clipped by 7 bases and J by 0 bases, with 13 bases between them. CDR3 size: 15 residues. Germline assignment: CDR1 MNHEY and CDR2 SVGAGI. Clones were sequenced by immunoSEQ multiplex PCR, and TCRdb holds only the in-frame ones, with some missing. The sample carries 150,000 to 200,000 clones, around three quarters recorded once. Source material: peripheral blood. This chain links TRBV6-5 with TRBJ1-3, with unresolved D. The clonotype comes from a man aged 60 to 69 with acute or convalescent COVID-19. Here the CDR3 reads CASIGQVHSGNTIYF. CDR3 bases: TGTGCCAGCATCGGTCAGGTTCACTCTGGAAACACCATATATTTT.